Listed below are T cell receptor beta chains from one sample, sequenced in a study of T cells in Graves' hyperthyroidism and ophthalmopathy. Each CDR3 protein gets one entry after TCRdb re-called the multiplex PCR reads with MiXCR. The sample holds 350,000 or so distinct CDR3 sequences, around a sixth seen once. Sequenced input: blood. The source of these receptors is a woman in her 50s with Graves' hyperthyroidism. Both conserved end residues are part of each CDR3. The order of the fields is D gene, V gene, clone size, J gene, CDR3 protein, CDR3 DNA. D genes are given only for firm matches. The listing skips clone size in some rows; elsewhere it reads once, few, many or a size class.

d_call: TRBD1; v_call: TRBV6-2/TRBV6-3; clone_size: NA; j_call: TRBJ1-1; cdr3_aa: CASSGGTGKSAFF; cdr3_nt: TGTGCCAGCAGTGGGGGGACAGGGAAATCCGCTTTCTTT
d_call: NA; v_call: TRBV4-1; clone_size: many; j_call: TRBJ1-1; cdr3_aa: CASSRQTKGLTEAFF; cdr3_nt: TGCGCCAGCAGCCGCCAGACTAAGGGTCTTACTGAAGCTTTCTTT
d_call: TRBD2; v_call: TRBV7-9; clone_size: NA; j_call: TRBJ2-1; cdr3_aa: CASSPPGLVYNEQFF; cdr3_nt: TGTGCCAGCAGCCCCCCGGGACTAGTTTACAATGAGCAGTTCTTC
d_call: TRBD1; v_call: TRBV11-2; clone_size: many; j_call: TRBJ2-3; cdr3_aa: CASRQGNTDTQYF; cdr3_nt: TGTGCCAGTCGACAGGGCAACACAGATACGCAGTATTTT
d_call: NA; v_call: TRBV20-1; clone_size: NA; j_call: TRBJ2-1; cdr3_aa: CSAAGGSYNEQFF; cdr3_nt: TGCAGTGCTGCAGGGGGGTCCTACAATGAGCAGTTCTTC
d_call: TRBD1; v_call: TRBV10-2; clone_size: once; j_call: TRBJ2-7; cdr3_aa: CASSERGTAYNEQYF; cdr3_nt: TGCGCCAGCAGTGAGAGGGGGACAGCGTACAATGAGCAGTACTTC
d_call: NA; v_call: TRBV6-2/TRBV6-3; clone_size: NA; j_call: TRBJ1-2; cdr3_aa: CASSRTGTGYGYTF; cdr3_nt: TGTGCCAGCAGCCGAACCGGGACGGGTTATGGCTACACCTTC
d_call: NA; v_call: TRBV27; clone_size: many; j_call: TRBJ2-1; cdr3_aa: CASLESKGLPNEQFF; cdr3_nt: TGTGCCAGCCTCGAATCAAAAGGACTGCCCAATGAGCAGTTCTTC
d_call: TRBD2; v_call: TRBV11-2; clone_size: NA; j_call: TRBJ2-1; cdr3_aa: CASSFGLGWNNEQFF; cdr3_nt: TGTGCCAGCAGCTTCGGACTAGGGTGGAACAATGAGCAGTTCTTC
d_call: NA; v_call: TRBV28; clone_size: NA; j_call: TRBJ2-2; cdr3_aa: CASRLGTNTGELFF; cdr3_nt: TGTGCCAGCAGACTCGGCACGAACACCGGGGAGCTGTTTTTT
d_call: NA; v_call: TRBV9; clone_size: NA; j_call: TRBJ2-5; cdr3_aa: CASSVGVGVQETQYF; cdr3_nt: TGTGCCAGCAGCGTAGGGGTGGGGGTCCAAGAGACCCAGTACTTC
d_call: NA; v_call: TRBV3-1; clone_size: many; j_call: TRBJ1-2; cdr3_aa: CASSRDNYGYTF; cdr3_nt: TGTGCCAGCAGCCGGGACAACTATGGCTACACCTTC
d_call: NA; v_call: TRBV6-2/TRBV6-3; clone_size: NA; j_call: TRBJ2-1; cdr3_aa: CATTSHRSQSSYNEQFF; cdr3_nt: TGTGCCACCACCTCCCATAGGAGTCAAAGCAGCTACAATGAGCAGTTCTTC
d_call: NA; v_call: TRBV7-6; clone_size: NA; j_call: TRBJ1-3; cdr3_aa: CASSPGSSGNTIYF; cdr3_nt: TGTGCCAGCAGTCCAGGGAGCTCTGGAAACACCATATATTTT
d_call: TRBD2; v_call: TRBV29-1; clone_size: NA; j_call: TRBJ2-1; cdr3_aa: CSDGLAEPYNEQFF; cdr3_nt: TGCAGCGACGGACTAGCGGAACCGTACAATGAGCAGTTCTTC
d_call: TRBD1; v_call: TRBV5-1; clone_size: many; j_call: TRBJ1-1; cdr3_aa: CASSLETGTSTEAFF; cdr3_nt: TGCGCCAGCAGCTTGGAGACAGGGACGAGCACTGAAGCTTTCTTT
d_call: NA; v_call: TRBV7-8; clone_size: many; j_call: TRBJ1-5; cdr3_aa: CASSSTSAGQPQHF; cdr3_nt: TGTGCCAGCAGCTCGACTTCGGCGGGTCAGCCCCAGCATTTT
d_call: NA; v_call: TRBV27; clone_size: many; j_call: TRBJ2-7; cdr3_aa: CASSPYRTAYEQYF; cdr3_nt: TGTGCCAGCAGTCCCTACCGGACAGCCTACGAGCAGTACTTC
d_call: NA; v_call: TRBV7-2; clone_size: NA; j_call: TRBJ1-2; cdr3_aa: CASSLSTGNYGYTF; cdr3_nt: TGTGCCAGCAGCTTATCGACGGGAAACTATGGCTACACCTTC
d_call: NA; v_call: TRBV6-1; clone_size: NA; j_call: TRBJ1-2; cdr3_aa: CASRSGLLGGYTF; cdr3_nt: TGTGCCAGCAGATCGGGACTTTTGGGGGGCTACACCTTC
d_call: NA; v_call: TRBV29-1; clone_size: few; j_call: TRBJ1-5; cdr3_aa: CSVAADNQPQHF; cdr3_nt: TGCAGCGTCGCTGCGGACAATCAGCCCCAGCATTTT
d_call: NA; v_call: TRBV12-3/TRBV12-4; clone_size: NA; j_call: TRBJ1-4; cdr3_aa: CASSLEGHSEKLFF; cdr3_nt: TGTGCCAGCAGTTTAGAGGGACATTCCGAAAAACTGTTTTTT
d_call: NA; v_call: TRBV19; clone_size: NA; j_call: TRBJ1-6; cdr3_aa: CASREGEGPLHF; cdr3_nt: TGTGCCAGTAGAGAAGGGGAAGGACCCCTCCACTTT
d_call: NA; v_call: TRBV6-2/TRBV6-3; clone_size: NA; j_call: TRBJ2-5; cdr3_aa: CATIDSGETQYF; cdr3_nt: TGTGCCACCATCGACTCTGGGGAGACCCAGTACTTC
d_call: NA; v_call: TRBV7-6; clone_size: NA; j_call: TRBJ1-5; cdr3_aa: CASSLGSERNQPQHF; cdr3_nt: TGTGCCAGCAGCTTAGGATCAGAACGCAATCAGCCCCAGCATTTT
d_call: TRBD2; v_call: TRBV27; clone_size: many; j_call: TRBJ2-1; cdr3_aa: CASSAGLVIDEQFF; cdr3_nt: TGTGCCAGCAGTGCGGGACTAGTTATCGATGAGCAGTTCTTC
d_call: NA; v_call: TRBV12-3/TRBV12-4; clone_size: many; j_call: TRBJ1-2; cdr3_aa: CASSLDPGLYGYTF; cdr3_nt: TGTGCCAGCAGTTTAGATCCCGGACTCTATGGCTACACCTTC
d_call: NA; v_call: TRBV20-1; clone_size: NA; j_call: TRBJ2-5; cdr3_aa: CSATEGLETQYF; cdr3_nt: TGCAGTGCTACGGAGGGGTTGGAGACCCAGTACTTC
d_call: NA; v_call: TRBV15; clone_size: once; j_call: TRBJ2-2; cdr3_aa: CATSRDNPGPTGELFF; cdr3_nt: TGTGCCACCAGCAGAGATAATCCAGGTCCCACCGGGGAGCTGTTTTTT
d_call: TRBD2; v_call: TRBV11-1; clone_size: many; j_call: TRBJ2-1; cdr3_aa: CASSLKAGGPSDYEQFF; cdr3_nt: TGTGCCAGCAGCTTAAAAGCGGGAGGCCCGTCGGACTATGAGCAGTTCTTC
d_call: NA; v_call: TRBV12-3/TRBV12-4; clone_size: many; j_call: TRBJ1-1; cdr3_aa: CASSLSRTEAFF; cdr3_nt: TGTGCCAGCAGCCTATCAAGGACTGAAGCTTTCTTT
d_call: NA; v_call: TRBV12-3/TRBV12-4; clone_size: NA; j_call: TRBJ1-2; cdr3_aa: CASSPQRTVNYGYTF; cdr3_nt: TGTGCCAGCTCACCACAAAGGACAGTCAACTATGGCTACACCTTC
d_call: TRBD1; v_call: TRBV6-1; clone_size: NA; j_call: TRBJ2-2; cdr3_aa: CASSVLGQGTGELFF; cdr3_nt: TGTGCCAGCAGTGTCTTGGGACAGGGGACCGGGGAGCTGTTTTTT
d_call: TRBD1; v_call: TRBV20-1; clone_size: few; j_call: TRBJ1-6; cdr3_aa: CSARDPGQGASNSPLHF; cdr3_nt: TGCAGTGCTAGAGACCCGGGACAGGGGGCAAGTAATTCACCCCTCCACTTT
d_call: TRBD2; v_call: TRBV20-1; clone_size: NA; j_call: TRBJ2-3; cdr3_aa: CSARDPGLAGGYTDTQYF; cdr3_nt: TGCAGTGCTAGAGACCCGGGACTAGCGGGAGGATACACAGATACGCAGTATTTT
d_call: NA; v_call: TRBV19; clone_size: few; j_call: TRBJ1-1; cdr3_aa: CASRRERLNTEAFF; cdr3_nt: TGTGCCAGTAGGAGAGAACGCTTAAACACTGAAGCTTTCTTT
d_call: NA; v_call: TRBV5-1; clone_size: NA; j_call: TRBJ1-2; cdr3_aa: CASGLVGSQNYGYTF; cdr3_nt: TGCGCCAGCGGCTTGGTCGGCAGCCAGAACTATGGCTACACCTTC
d_call: NA; v_call: TRBV3-1; clone_size: many; j_call: TRBJ2-7; cdr3_aa: CASSQGLGEQYF; cdr3_nt: TGTGCCAGCAGCCAAGGGTTAGGCGAGCAGTACTTC
d_call: NA; v_call: TRBV29-1; clone_size: NA; j_call: TRBJ2-7; cdr3_aa: CSVGPSPYEQYF; cdr3_nt: TGCAGCGTTGGTCCTAGTCCCTACGAGCAGTACTTC
d_call: NA; v_call: TRBV27; clone_size: NA; j_call: TRBJ2-7; cdr3_aa: CASSESPPRTLGNEQYF; cdr3_nt: TGTGCCAGCAGTGAGTCACCTCCACGGACACTTGGAAACGAGCAGTACTTC
d_call: TRBD2; v_call: TRBV4-2; clone_size: NA; j_call: TRBJ2-1; cdr3_aa: CASSQEGAGGGNEQFF; cdr3_nt: TGTGCCAGCAGCCAAGAAGGAGCGGGAGGGGGCAATGAGCAGTTCTTC
d_call: NA; v_call: TRBV28; clone_size: many; j_call: TRBJ2-7; cdr3_aa: CASSLSTGTTYEQYF; cdr3_nt: TGTGCCAGCAGTTTAAGCACGGGGACAACCTACGAGCAGTACTTC
d_call: TRBD1; v_call: TRBV12-3/TRBV12-4; clone_size: many; j_call: TRBJ1-2; cdr3_aa: CASRKGAAYGYTF; cdr3_nt: TGTGCCAGCAGAAAGGGGGCAGCTTATGGCTACACCTTC
d_call: TRBD2; v_call: TRBV5-1; clone_size: NA; j_call: TRBJ2-7; cdr3_aa: CASSLAGRREDEQYF; cdr3_nt: TGCGCCAGCAGCTTGGCGGGACGGCGGGAGGACGAGCAGTACTTC
d_call: NA; v_call: TRBV5-1; clone_size: NA; j_call: TRBJ2-4; cdr3_aa: CASSGEGAGASLAKNIQYF; cdr3_nt: TGCGCCAGCAGCGGGGAAGGGGCGGGGGCCTCACTAGCCAAAAACATTCAGTACTTC
d_call: TRBD2; v_call: TRBV7-2; clone_size: NA; j_call: TRBJ2-5; cdr3_aa: CASSLGLGRGAQETQYF; cdr3_nt: TGTGCCAGCAGCTTAGGTTTAGGGCGGGGGGCCCAAGAGACCCAGTACTTC
d_call: TRBD1; v_call: TRBV6-2/TRBV6-3; clone_size: few; j_call: TRBJ2-1; cdr3_aa: CASTPRGWTGAGYNEQFF; cdr3_nt: TGTGCCAGCACCCCCAGGGGTTGGACAGGGGCCGGTTACAATGAGCAGTTCTTC
d_call: NA; v_call: TRBV28; clone_size: many; j_call: TRBJ2-5; cdr3_aa: CASSMPGSGETQYF; cdr3_nt: TGTGCCAGCAGCATGCCGGGCAGTGGGGAGACCCAGTACTTC
d_call: NA; v_call: TRBV5-1; clone_size: NA; j_call: TRBJ2-1; cdr3_aa: CASSWGVGDFPYNEQFF; cdr3_nt: TGCGCCAGCAGCTGGGGGGTGGGGGACTTCCCCTACAATGAGCAGTTCTTC
d_call: TRBD1; v_call: TRBV28; clone_size: many; j_call: TRBJ1-1; cdr3_aa: CASSLQGAQNTEAFF; cdr3_nt: TGTGCCAGCAGTTTACAGGGGGCGCAAAACACTGAAGCTTTCTTT
d_call: NA; v_call: TRBV5-4; clone_size: NA; j_call: TRBJ1-5; cdr3_aa: CASRLDQPQHF; cdr3_nt: TGTGCCAGCAGACTTGATCAGCCCCAGCATTTT
d_call: NA; v_call: TRBV28; clone_size: few; j_call: TRBJ2-5; cdr3_aa: CASSSGTAKRETQYF; cdr3_nt: TGTGCCAGCAGTTCCGGGACTGCCAAGAGAGAGACCCAGTACTTC
d_call: NA; v_call: TRBV6-2/TRBV6-3; clone_size: NA; j_call: TRBJ1-2; cdr3_aa: CASSYSQIDGYTF; cdr3_nt: TGTGCCAGCAGTTACTCTCAGATTGATGGCTACACCTTC
d_call: NA; v_call: TRBV5-5; clone_size: NA; j_call: TRBJ1-4; cdr3_aa: CASSFGDPFNEKLFF; cdr3_nt: TGTGCCAGCAGCTTCGGTGACCCCTTTAATGAAAAACTGTTTTTT